This T cell receptor (beta chain) was observed in a study of T cell changes during pregnancy in multiple sclerosis. CDR1 and CDR2 from the germline V gene are MNHNY and SVGAGI (reference sequence). Unmatched junction bases numbered 11, after V lost 5 bases and J lost 7 bases. The length of the CDR3 is 15 residues. Profiling relied on immunoSEQ multiplex PCR, and the TCRdb table lists in-frame clones only, not all of them. The sample lists about 22,000 clones, around 86% occurring once. The receptor comes from a female donor in good health, enrolled as a control in a pregnancy study. The sample consisted of CD4+ T cells from peripheral blood mononuclear cells, taken in the second trimester of pregnancy. The chain employs TRBV6-6 and TRBJ2-3; 8 nucleotides match TRBD1. The CDR3 DNA is TGTGCCAGCAGTCCCCGAGACAGGGGCGGGCATACGCAGTATTTT. Translated, it gives CASSPRDRGGHTQYF.